The entry that follows covers one TCR beta chain sequence. The record originates from a study of cytomegalovirus exposure and HLA in healthy donors. PCR primers comprised 60 Vbeta and 13 Jbeta primers. The assay was immunoSEQ multiplex PCR, and TCRdb's table has in-frame clones only and misses some. This specimen shows around 210,000 clones; the ten leading clones hold roughly 0.89%. The TCR was taken from a woman in her 30s in good health and CMV-seropositive. The sequencing sample was made of PBMCs.

The chain's CDR3 is CASSFLPGNSPLHF. The CDR3 region has the DNA TGTGCCAGCAGTTTTCTGCCAGGGAATTCACCCCTCCACTTT. This sequence joins TRBV27 and TRBJ1-6, with D maybe TRBD1 (5 bases). Trimming shortened V by 3 bases and J by 7 bases, and 10 bases separated the two germline ends. The CDR3 runs to 14 residues. The germline CDR1 and CDR2 sequences are MNHEY and SMNVEV (reference sequence).